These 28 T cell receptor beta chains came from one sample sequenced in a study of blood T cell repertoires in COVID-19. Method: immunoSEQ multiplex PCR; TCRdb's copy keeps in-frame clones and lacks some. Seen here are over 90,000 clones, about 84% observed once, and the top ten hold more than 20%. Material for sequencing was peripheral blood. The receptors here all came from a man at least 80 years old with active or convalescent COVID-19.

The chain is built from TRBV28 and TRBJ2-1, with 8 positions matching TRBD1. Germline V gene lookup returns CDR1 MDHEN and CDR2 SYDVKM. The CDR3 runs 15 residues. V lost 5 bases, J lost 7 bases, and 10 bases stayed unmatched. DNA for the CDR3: TGTGCCAGCAGTCCAACAGGGGGTAGAGCAAATGAGCAGTTCTTC. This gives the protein CASSPTGGRANEQFF.

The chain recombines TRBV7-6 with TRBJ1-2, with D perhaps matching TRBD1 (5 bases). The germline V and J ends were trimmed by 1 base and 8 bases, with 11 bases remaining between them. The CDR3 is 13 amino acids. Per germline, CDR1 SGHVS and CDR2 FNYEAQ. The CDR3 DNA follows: TGTGCCAGCAGCTTAGGCTCAGGGTACGGCTACACCTTC. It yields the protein CASSLGSGYGYTF.

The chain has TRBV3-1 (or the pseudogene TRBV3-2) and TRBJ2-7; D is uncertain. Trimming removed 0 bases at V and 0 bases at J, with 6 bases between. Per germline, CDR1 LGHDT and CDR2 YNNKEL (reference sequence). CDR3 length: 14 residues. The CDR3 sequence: CASSQDLLSYEQYF. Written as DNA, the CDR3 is TGTGCCAGCAGCCAAGATCTCCTCTCCTACGAGCAGTACTTC.

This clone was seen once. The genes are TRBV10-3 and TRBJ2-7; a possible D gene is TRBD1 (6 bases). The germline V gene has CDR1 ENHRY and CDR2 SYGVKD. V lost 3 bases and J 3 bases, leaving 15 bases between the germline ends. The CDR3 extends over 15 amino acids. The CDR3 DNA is TGTGCCATCAGTGATGTTCCAAGGGGGTTCTACGAGCAGTACTTC. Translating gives CAISDVPRGFYEQYF.

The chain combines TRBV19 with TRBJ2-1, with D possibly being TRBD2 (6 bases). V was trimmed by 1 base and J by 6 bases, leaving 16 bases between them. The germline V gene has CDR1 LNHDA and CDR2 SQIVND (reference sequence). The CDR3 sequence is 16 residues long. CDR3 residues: CASSIVAPQGLNEQFF. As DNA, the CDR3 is TGTGCCAGTAGTATAGTGGCCCCCCAGGGACTCAATGAGCAGTTCTTC.

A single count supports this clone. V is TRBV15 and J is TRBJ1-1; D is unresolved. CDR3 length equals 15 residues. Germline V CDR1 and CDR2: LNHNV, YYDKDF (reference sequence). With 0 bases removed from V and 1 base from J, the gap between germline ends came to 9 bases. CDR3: CATSRDWAGNTEAFF. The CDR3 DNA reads TGTGCCACCAGCAGAGATTGGGCGGGGAACACTGAAGCTTTCTTT.

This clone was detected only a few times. CDR3 loop: CASRRTSGGNTGELFF. In DNA, the CDR3 is TGTGCCAGCAGAAGGACTAGCGGGGGCAACACCGGGGAGCTGTTTTTT. This rearrangement joins TRBV27 to TRBJ2-2; TRBD2 aligns across 13 bases. This CDR3 spans 16 amino acids. Losses at the gene ends were 6 bases for V and 2 bases for J; bases not matched to a gene: 3. CDR1 MNHEY and CDR2 SMNVEV come from the germline V gene (reference sequence).

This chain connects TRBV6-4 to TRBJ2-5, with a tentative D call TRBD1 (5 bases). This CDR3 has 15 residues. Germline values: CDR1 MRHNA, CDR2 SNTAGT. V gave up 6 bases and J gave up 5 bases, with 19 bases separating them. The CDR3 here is CASSPTGGWWETQYF. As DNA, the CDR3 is TGTGCCAGCAGCCCCACAGGTGGTTGGTGGGAGACCCAGTACTTC.

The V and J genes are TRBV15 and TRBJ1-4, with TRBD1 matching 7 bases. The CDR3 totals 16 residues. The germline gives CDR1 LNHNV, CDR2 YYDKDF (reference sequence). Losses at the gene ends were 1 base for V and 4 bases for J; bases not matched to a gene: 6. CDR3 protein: CATSRGGQVNNEKLFF. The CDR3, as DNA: TGTGCCACCAGCAGAGGTGGACAGGTAAATAATGAAAAACTGTTTTTT.

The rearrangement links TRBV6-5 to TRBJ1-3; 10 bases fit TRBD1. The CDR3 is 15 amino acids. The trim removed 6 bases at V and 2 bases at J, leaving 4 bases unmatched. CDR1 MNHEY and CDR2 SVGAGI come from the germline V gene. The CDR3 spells CASSRQGATGNTIYF. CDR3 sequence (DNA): TGTGCCAGCAGCCGACAGGGGGCAACTGGAAACACCATATATTTT.

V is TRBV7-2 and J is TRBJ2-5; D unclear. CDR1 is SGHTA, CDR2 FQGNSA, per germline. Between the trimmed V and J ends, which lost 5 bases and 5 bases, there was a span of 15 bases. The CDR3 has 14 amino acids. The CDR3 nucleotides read TGTGCCAGCAGCAGGCGGAGCGCTGCCGAGACCCAGTACTTC. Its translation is CASSRRSAAETQYF.

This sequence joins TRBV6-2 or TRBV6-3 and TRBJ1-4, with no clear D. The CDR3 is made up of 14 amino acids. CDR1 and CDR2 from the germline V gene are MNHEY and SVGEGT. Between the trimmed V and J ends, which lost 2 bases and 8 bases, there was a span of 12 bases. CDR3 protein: CASSYRLRREKLFF. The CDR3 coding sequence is TGTGCCAGCAGTTACCGGCTCCGGAGAGAAAAACTGTTTTTT.

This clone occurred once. CDR3 bases: TGTGCCAGCAGGCCCCGGGGGGGCGGTGGCTACACCTTC. It yields the protein CASRPRGGGGYTF. This chain joins TRBV28 and TRBJ1-2; TRBD1 might be the D (6 bases). V lost 6 bases, J lost 7 bases, and 15 bases lay in between. The V gene's germline CDR1 is MDHEN and CDR2 SYDVKM. The CDR3 length is 13 residues.

The CDR3 DNA is TGTGCCAGCAGTGTGGGACTAGCGGCCCGAACCACCGGGGAGCTGTTTTTT. It yields the protein CASSVGLAARTTGELFF. The chain recombines TRBV6-1 with TRBJ2-2; 11 nucleotides line up with TRBD2. Germline V gives CDR1 MNHNS, CDR2 SASEGT. The J segment lost 4 bases and the V segment lost 4 bases, leaving 8 bases of the junction unmatched. The CDR3 covers 17 residues.

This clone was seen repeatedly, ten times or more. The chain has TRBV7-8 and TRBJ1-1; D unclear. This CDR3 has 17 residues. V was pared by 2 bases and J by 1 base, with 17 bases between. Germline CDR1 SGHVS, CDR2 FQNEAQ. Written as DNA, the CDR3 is TGTGCCAGCAGCTTAAGCCGGTCGGCACGGGAGAACACTGAAGCTTTCTTT. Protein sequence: CASSLSRSARENTEAFF.

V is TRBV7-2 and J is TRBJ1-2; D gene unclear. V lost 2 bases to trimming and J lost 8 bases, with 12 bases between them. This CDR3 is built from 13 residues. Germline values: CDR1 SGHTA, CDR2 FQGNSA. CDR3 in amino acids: CASSLYSGRGYTF. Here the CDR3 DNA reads TGTGCCAGCAGCTTATACAGTGGCAGGGGCTACACCTTC.

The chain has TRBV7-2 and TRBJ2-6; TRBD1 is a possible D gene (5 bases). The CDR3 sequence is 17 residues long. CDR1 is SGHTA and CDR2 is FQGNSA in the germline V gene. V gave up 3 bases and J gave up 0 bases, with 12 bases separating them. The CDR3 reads CASSLTVGFSGANVLTF. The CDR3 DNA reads TGTGCCAGCAGCTTGACAGTGGGATTCTCTGGGGCCAACGTCCTGACTTTC.

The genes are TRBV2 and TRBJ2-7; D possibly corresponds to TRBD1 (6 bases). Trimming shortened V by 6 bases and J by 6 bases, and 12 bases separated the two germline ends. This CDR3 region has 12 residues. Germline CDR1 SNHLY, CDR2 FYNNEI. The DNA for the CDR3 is TGTGCCAGCAGCGACAGGTTTCGCGAGCAGTACTTC. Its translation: CASSDRFREQYF.

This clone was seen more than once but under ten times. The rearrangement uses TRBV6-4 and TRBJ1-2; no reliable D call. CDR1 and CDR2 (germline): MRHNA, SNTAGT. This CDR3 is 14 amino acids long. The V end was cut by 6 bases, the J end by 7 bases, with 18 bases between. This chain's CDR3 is CASSQTAGPGGYTF. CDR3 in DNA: TGTGCCAGCAGCCAAACGGCGGGTCCGGGTGGCTACACCTTC.

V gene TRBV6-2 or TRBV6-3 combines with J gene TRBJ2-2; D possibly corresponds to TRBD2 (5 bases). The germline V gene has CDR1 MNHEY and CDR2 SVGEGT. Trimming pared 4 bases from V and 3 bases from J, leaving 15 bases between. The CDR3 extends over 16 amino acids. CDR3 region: CASSSPGLAHTGELFF. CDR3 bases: TGTGCCAGCAGTTCCCCCGGGCTAGCCCACACCGGGGAGCTGTTTTTT.

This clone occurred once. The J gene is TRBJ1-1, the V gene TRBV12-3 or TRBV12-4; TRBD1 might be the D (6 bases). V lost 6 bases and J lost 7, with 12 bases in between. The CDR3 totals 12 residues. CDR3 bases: TGTGCCAGCAGCTTGGGGGCAGTTGAAGCTTTCTTT. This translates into CASSLGAVEAFF.

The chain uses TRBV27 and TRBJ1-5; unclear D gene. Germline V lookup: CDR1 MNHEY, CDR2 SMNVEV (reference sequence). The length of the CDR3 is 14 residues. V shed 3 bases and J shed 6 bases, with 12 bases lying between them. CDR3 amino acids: CASSFGGSGQPQHF. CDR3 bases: TGTGCCAGCAGTTTTGGAGGGTCCGGTCAGCCCCAGCATTTT.

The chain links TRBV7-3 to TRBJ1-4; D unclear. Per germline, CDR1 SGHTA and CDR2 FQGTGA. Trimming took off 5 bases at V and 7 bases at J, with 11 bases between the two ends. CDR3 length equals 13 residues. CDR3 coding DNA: TGTGCCAGCAGCCGTGGAGAGGGTGAAAAACTGTTTTTT. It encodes CASSRGEGEKLFF.

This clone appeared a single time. The CDR3 sequence: CASSLRAGAYGYTF. The CDR3, as DNA: TGTGCCAGCAGCCTTAGGGCAGGGGCCTATGGCTACACCTTC. The chain combines TRBV7-9 with TRBJ1-2, with a weak D call TRBD1 (6 bases). Trimming left V 5 bases short and J 4 bases short, with 14 bases between. CDR3 size: 14 residues. CDR1 and CDR2 from the germline V gene are SEHNR and FQNEAQ (reference sequence).

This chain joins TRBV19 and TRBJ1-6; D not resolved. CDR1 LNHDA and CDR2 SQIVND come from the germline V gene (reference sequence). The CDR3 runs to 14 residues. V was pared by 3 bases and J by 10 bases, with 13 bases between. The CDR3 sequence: CASSIRLERSPLHF. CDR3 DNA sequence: TGTGCCAGTAGTATCAGACTGGAGCGGTCACCCCTCCACTTT.

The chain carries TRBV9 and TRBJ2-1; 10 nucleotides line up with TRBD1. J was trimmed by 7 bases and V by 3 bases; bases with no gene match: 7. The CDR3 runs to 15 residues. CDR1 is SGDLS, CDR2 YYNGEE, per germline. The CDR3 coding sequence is TGTGCCAGCAGCGCAAGACAGGGGGCGGTGAATGAGCAGTTCTTC. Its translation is CASSARQGAVNEQFF.

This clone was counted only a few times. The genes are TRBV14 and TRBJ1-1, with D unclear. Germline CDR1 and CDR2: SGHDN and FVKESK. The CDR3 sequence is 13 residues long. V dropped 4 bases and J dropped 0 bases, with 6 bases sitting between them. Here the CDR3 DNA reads TGTGCCAGCAGCCCACATCTGAACACTGAAGCTTTCTTT. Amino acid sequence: CASSPHLNTEAFF.

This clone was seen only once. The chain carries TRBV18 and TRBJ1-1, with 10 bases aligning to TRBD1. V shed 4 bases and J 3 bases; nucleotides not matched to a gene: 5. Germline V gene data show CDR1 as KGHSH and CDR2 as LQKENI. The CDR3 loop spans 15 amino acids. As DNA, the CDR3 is TGTGCCAGCTCACTCCGGGACAGGGGCGACACTGAAGCTTTCTTT. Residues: CASSLRDRGDTEAFF.